What follows are 32 T cell receptor beta chains derived from one specimen sequenced in a study of CD8 T cells in Susac syndrome. Roughly 0.45 to 1 ug RNA was reverse transcribed with random hexamers. Each CDR3 protein is one row after TCRdb ran MiXCR on the immunoSEQ multiplex PCR reads. This sample has under 200,000 distinct CDR3 sequences, with roughly 94% found just once. Sequencing was carried out using CD4+ T cells from PBMCs. The receptors shown here come from a human donor in good health.

This clonotype was counted a single time. The J gene is TRBJ2-5, the V gene TRBV9; the match to TRBD2 covers 8 bases. The CDR3 is made up of 13 amino acids. CDR1 and CDR2 from the germline V gene are SGDLS and YYNGEE. J lost 4 bases, V lost 4 bases, and 3 bases had no gene match. The CDR3 sequence is CASSPGGRETQYF. As DNA, the CDR3 is TGTGCCAGCAGCCCGGGAGGGCGAGAGACCCAGTACTTC. The full variable domain, its missing parts supplied by reference TRBV9 and TRBJ2-5, is DSGVTQTPKHLITATGQRVTLRCSPRSGDLSVYWYQQSLDQGLQFLIQYYNGEERAKGNILERFSAQQFPDLHSELNLSSLELGDSALYFCASSPGGRETQYFGPGTRLLVL.

The rearrangement links TRBV7-9 to TRBJ1-1; D uncertain. The CDR3 consists of 12 residues. CDR1 is SEHNR and CDR2 is FQNEAQ in the germline V gene (reference sequence). Trimming left V 4 bases short and J 10 bases short, with 13 bases between. The CDR3 loop is CASSSTHERAFF. Here the CDR3 DNA reads TGTGCCAGCAGCTCAACCCACGAGAGAGCTTTCTTT.

The V gene is TRBV3-1, the J gene TRBJ1-1; D is undetermined. The V gene lost 3 bases and the J gene lost 8 bases, with 13 bases spanning the gap. Germline V CDR1 and CDR2: LGHDT, YNNKEL (reference sequence). This CDR3 has 13 amino acids. CDR3 amino acids: CASSQVERSEAFF. In DNA form, the CDR3 reads TGTGCCAGCAGCCAGGTTGAACGCTCGGAAGCTTTCTTT.

The V gene is TRBV5-1, the J gene TRBJ1-1, with TRBD1 as a possible D gene (6 bases). This CDR3 comprises 13 residues. V gave up 4 bases and J gave up 3 bases, with 10 bases separating them. Germline CDR1 is SGHRS and CDR2 is YFSETQ. CDR3 sequence reads: CASSGGQDTEAFF. In DNA form, the CDR3 reads TGCGCCAGCAGCGGGGGGCAAGACACTGAAGCTTTCTTT. The complete variable domain, with remaining parts taken from reference TRBV5-1 and TRBJ1-1, reads KAGVTQTPRYLIKTRGQQVTLSCSPISGHRSVSWYQQTPGQGLQFLFEYFSETQRNKGNFPGRFSGRQFSNSRSEMNVSTLELGDSALYLCASSGGQDTEAFFGQGTRLTVV.

This sequence joins TRBV12-3 or TRBV12-4 and TRBJ1-2; TRBD1 matches at 10 bases. V was pared by 4 bases and J by 8 bases, with 1 base of the junction left unmatched. CDR3 length: 12 amino acids. The CDR3 is CASSSTGGGYTF. DNA of the CDR3: TGTGCCAGCAGTTCGACAGGGGGCGGCTACACCTTC.

The chain joins TRBV12-3 or TRBV12-4 to TRBJ2-1; TRBD2 agrees at 11 bases. Germline trimming cut 6 bases from V and 8 bases from J; bases unmatched to any gene: 3. This CDR3 region has 13 residues. CDR3 nucleotides: TGTGCCAGCAGCCTTAGCGGGAGGGATGAGCAGTTCTTC. Protein sequence: CASSLSGRDEQFF.

This chain joins TRBV20-1 and TRBJ1-2; the D gene is possibly TRBD1 (5 bases). From germline, CDR1 is DFQATT and CDR2 SNEGSKA (reference sequence). The CDR3 spans 16 residues. Trimming cost V 6 bases and J 8 bases, with 28 bases left between them. CDR3 nucleotides: TGCAGTGCAAGCCAATCGGGACTGCGCATGGCGGGCGGCTACACCTTC. Its translation is CSASQSGLRMAGGYTF.

This chain joins TRBV6-5 and TRBJ2-3; TRBD1 aligns across 9 bases. J gave up 2 bases and V 6 bases, and 6 bases lay outside the gene matches. The CDR3 sequence is 15 residues long. Germline V gene lookup returns CDR1 MNHEY and CDR2 SVGAGI. CDR3: CASSPDRGYTDTQYF. The CDR3 DNA reads TGTGCCAGCAGCCCGGACAGGGGATACACAGATACGCAGTATTTT.

The J gene is TRBJ1-5, the V gene TRBV20-1; D remains ambiguous. The ends were cut back, 6 bases at V and 4 bases at J, with 10 bases in the middle. There are 12 residues in the CDR3. From germline, CDR1 is DFQATT and CDR2 SNEGSKA (reference sequence). The CDR3, as DNA: TGCAGTGCAGGGTTTGGAAATCAGCCCCAGCATTTT. It codes for CSAGFGNQPQHF.

The rearrangement uses TRBV20-1 and TRBJ1-6; 7 bases align to TRBD1. This CDR3 region has 12 residues. Germline V gives CDR1 DFQATT, CDR2 SNEGSKA (reference sequence). J gave up 9 bases and V 4 bases, and 3 bases lay outside the gene matches. CDR3 residues: CSATGGGSPLHF. CDR3 nucleotides: TGCAGTGCTACAGGGGGTGGTTCACCCCTCCACTTT.

The chain employs TRBV7-9 and TRBJ2-7; TRBD2 might be the D (7 bases). This CDR3 contains 14 residues. The V end lost 3 bases, the J end lost 6 bases, and 15 bases lay between the germline ends. Per germline, CDR1 SEHNR and CDR2 FQNEAQ (reference sequence). CDR3 sequence: CASSLGGPAAEQYF. As DNA, the CDR3 is TGTGCCAGCAGCTTGGGGGGGCCTGCCGCCGAGCAGTACTTC.

V gene TRBV24-1 combines with J gene TRBJ2-3, with TRBD2 as a possible D gene (5 bases). This CDR3 comprises 16 residues. With 4 bases removed from V and 3 bases from J, the gap between germline ends came to 16 bases. Germline CDR1 KGHDR, CDR2 SFDVKD. CDR3 amino acids: CATSDPGLLGTDTQYF. CDR3 bases: TGTGCCACCAGTGACCCCGGACTCTTGGGAACAGATACGCAGTATTTT.

The genes are TRBV15 and TRBJ1-5; a weak D match, TRBD1 (5 bases). Germline assignment: CDR1 LNHNV and CDR2 YYDKDF (reference sequence). V was cut by 2 bases and J by 2 bases, with 13 bases left in between. The CDR3 extends over 16 amino acids. CDR3 amino acids: CATSRQGSRGNQPQHF. For the CDR3, the DNA is TGTGCCACCAGCAGACAGGGTAGTCGTGGCAATCAGCCCCAGCATTTT.

This clonotype has just a few counts. The chain is built from TRBV7-2 and TRBJ2-3; weak D call: TRBD1 (6 bases). The length of the CDR3 is 13 residues. V was trimmed by 0 bases and J by 6 bases, leaving 7 bases between them. Germline lookup yields CDR1 SGHTA and CDR2 FQGNSA. CDR3: CASSLARGDTQYF. The CDR3 DNA sequence: TGTGCCAGCAGCTTAGCGAGGGGGGATACGCAGTATTTT.

The CDR3: CASSDAAKRTEAFF. In DNA, the CDR3 is TGTGCCAGCAGCGACGCGGCGAAAAGGACTGAAGCTTTCTTT. V usage is TRBV3-1 and J usage is TRBJ1-1, with no clear D. Germline V gene sequence: CDR1 LGHDT, CDR2 YNNKEL (reference sequence). This CDR3 has 14 amino acids. Trimming stripped 5 bases from V and 5 bases from J, with 15 bases between.

CDR3 bases: TGTGCCACCAGCAGAGGACAGGGATCCAATGAAAAACTGTTTTTT. Protein product: CATSRGQGSNEKLFF. V is TRBV15 and J is TRBJ1-4, with 7 bases identical to TRBD1. The CDR3 covers 15 residues. Germline CDR1 is LNHNV and CDR2 is YYDKDF (reference sequence). The V and J ends lost 1 base and 5 bases, in that order; junction bases with no gene match: 4.

The chain employs TRBV15 and TRBJ2-3; D tentatively fits TRBD1 or TRBD2 (6 bases each). In germline, CDR1 is LNHNV, CDR2 YYDKDF (reference sequence). This CDR3 region has 17 residues. The V end lost 3 bases, the J end lost 4 bases, and 20 bases lay between the germline ends. The CDR3, as DNA: TGTGCCACCAGCAGTCCGGTCGGGGGACAAGTCGCAGATACGCAGTATTTT. Protein product: CATSSPVGGQVADTQYF.

This chain connects TRBV27 to TRBJ2-3; D uncertain. Trimming left V 3 bases short and J 6 bases short, with 7 bases between. The CDR3 is 12 residues long. Germline CDR1 is MNHEY and CDR2 is SMNVEV (reference sequence). CDR3 nucleotides: TGTGCCAGCAGTTTCTCTTCCGATACGCAGTATTTT. Its protein is CASSFSSDTQYF.

The chain recombines TRBV29-1 with TRBJ2-2; 9 positions agree with TRBD2. V was pared by 5 bases and J by 6 bases, with 7 bases of the junction left unmatched. The germline V gene has CDR1 SQVTM and CDR2 ANQGSEA. CDR3 size: 14 residues. CDR3 DNA: TGCAGCGTTCAGGGTAGCGGGAGCCCCGGGGAGCTGTTTTTT. Its protein product is CSVQGSGSPGELFF.

The chain uses TRBV29-1 and TRBJ1-3, with D possibly being TRBD1 (5 bases). This CDR3 comprises 13 residues. V shed 4 bases and J shed 3 bases, with 10 bases lying between them. Per germline, CDR1 SQVTM and CDR2 ANQGSEA. In nucleotides, the CDR3 is TGCAGCGTTGGAACGGGGGGTGGAAACACCATATATTTT. Translated, it gives CSVGTGGGNTIYF.

The chain joins TRBV7-2 to TRBJ2-5; D may correspond to TRBD1 or TRBD2 (6 bases each). V was clipped by 1 base and J by 1 base, with 13 bases between them. This CDR3 is 16 amino acids long. Germline V gene data show CDR1 as SGHTA and CDR2 as FQGNSA. CDR3: CASSLGGARIQETQYF. The CDR3 DNA follows: TGTGCCAGCAGCTTAGGGGGGGCGCGGATCCAAGAGACCCAGTACTTC.

The chain combines TRBV7-8 with TRBJ1-3; D gene unclear. Trimming pared 2 bases from V and 0 bases from J, leaving 11 bases between. The V gene's germline CDR1 is SGHVS and CDR2 FQNEAQ. This CDR3 region has 16 residues. CDR3 region: CASSLSGRISGNTIYF. The DNA of the CDR3 is TGTGCCAGCAGCTTATCCGGACGGATCTCTGGAAACACCATATATTTT.

This clonotype occurred once. This rearrangement joins TRBV20-1 to TRBJ2-5, with D hard to call. The CDR3 extends over 12 amino acids. Germline CDR1 reads DFQATT; CDR2 reads SNEGSKA (reference sequence). V shed 3 bases and J shed 5 bases, with 10 bases lying between them. CDR3 residues: CSASSPRETQYF. CDR3 coding DNA: TGCAGTGCTAGTTCCCCCCGGGAGACCCAGTACTTC.

The chain links TRBV3-1 to TRBJ2-5; D unresolved. Trimming pared 6 bases from V and 1 base from J, leaving 12 bases between. Germline values: CDR1 LGHDT, CDR2 YNNKEL (reference sequence). This CDR3 has 14 residues. CDR3 sequence: CASSQWPAQETQYF. The DNA for the CDR3 is TGTGCCAGCAGTCAATGGCCAGCCCAAGAGACCCAGTACTTC.

This clonotype has a single count. V and J are TRBV20-1 and TRBJ2-7; the D is unclear. This CDR3 is built from 13 residues. The V gene's germline CDR1 is DFQATT and CDR2 SNEGSKA (reference sequence). V gave up 4 bases and J gave up 4 bases, with 14 bases separating them. The CDR3 protein is CSATPPPSYEQYV. CDR3 bases: TGCAGTGCTACCCCCCCTCCTAGTTACGAGCAGTACGTC.

The V gene is TRBV20-1, the J gene TRBJ1-1; 7 nucleotides align to TRBD1. CDR1 is DFQATT and CDR2 is SNEGSKA in the germline V gene (reference sequence). The CDR3 covers 12 residues. The CDR3 spells CGFRDRDTEAFF. In DNA form, the CDR3 reads TGCGGTTTCCGGGACAGAGACACTGAAGCTTTCTTT.

The rearrangement links TRBV7-7 to TRBJ2-1; D is perhaps TRBD1 (6 bases). The V gene's germline CDR1 is SSHAT and CDR2 FNYEAQ (reference sequence). CDR3 length: 10 amino acids. The CDR3 DNA reads as TGTGCTACAGGGAGCGGCGAGCAGTTCTTC. It translates to CATGSGEQFF. Drawing the rest from reference TRBV7-7 and TRBJ2-1, the complete variable domain is GAGVSQSPRYKVTKRGQDVTLRCDPISSHATLYWYQQALGQGPEFLTYFNYEAQPDKSGLPSDRFSAERPEGSISTLTIQRTEQRDSAMYRCATGSGEQFFGPGTRLTVL.

This chain connects TRBV29-1 to TRBJ2-7; 11 nucleotides line up with TRBD1. V dropped 8 bases and J dropped 5; count of bases not matched to a gene: 11. CDR3 length equals 14 residues. In germline, CDR1 is SQVTM, CDR2 ANQGSEA. The CDR3 is CSHDRTGGIDEQYV. The CDR3 coding sequence is TGCAGCCACGACCGGACAGGGGGCATCGACGAGCAGTACGTC.

J is TRBJ2-7 and V is TRBV6-1; 8 bases are shared with TRBD1. Germline CDR1 and CDR2: MNHNS and SASEGT. Trimming took 10 bases from V and 2 from J; bases not matched to a gene: 7. The CDR3 has 13 residues. The CDR3 nucleotides are TGTGCCACTTGGACAGGGACAACCTACGAGCAGTACGTC. This encodes CATWTGTTYEQYV.

This chain joins TRBV3-1 and TRBJ1-2; the D is unclear. The germline CDR1 and CDR2 sequences are LGHDT and YNNKEL (reference sequence). V lost 0 bases and J lost 7, with 15 bases in between. This CDR3 spans 15 amino acids. The CDR3 DNA reads as TGTGCCAGCAGCCAAGATTGGCAGGCGAGAGGTGGCTACACCTTC. This translates into CASSQDWQARGGYTF.

The rearrangement uses TRBV4-1 and TRBJ2-1; 12 bases agree with TRBD2. The CDR3 covers 17 residues. The V and J ends lost 1 base and 5 bases, in that order; junction bases with no gene match: 6. Germline V gene sequence: CDR1 MGHRA, CDR2 YSYEKL. The CDR3 here is CASSQVPGLAGNNEQFF. CDR3 sequence (DNA): TGCGCCAGCAGCCAAGTCCCCGGACTAGCGGGGAACAATGAGCAGTTCTTC.

This clonotype was counted only a few times. The chain couples TRBV19 to TRBJ2-5, with D maybe TRBD1 (5 bases). Germline assignment: CDR1 LNHDA and CDR2 SQIVND (reference sequence). With 5 bases removed from V and 5 bases from J, the gap between germline ends came to 12 bases. The CDR3 is 13 residues long. In DNA, the CDR3 is TGTGCCAGTAGTGCGGACATTCAGGAGACCCAGTACTTC. It codes for CASSADIQETQYF.